The next 3 T cell receptor beta chains were all read from a single sample in a study of blood T cells in healthy people across ages. Together with a sample-barcoded 5' primer, a J-beta primer mix was included in a second PCR lasting about 6 to 12 cycles. TCRdb reprocessed the 5' RACE reads with MiXCR, giving one entry per CDR3 protein. The sample records hundreds of thousands of distinct CDR3 sequences, around 49% being singletons. The source material was blood. All receptors derive from a man between 25 and 39 years old in good health.

In its sample, this clonotype was seen a few times. The chain employs TRBV4-1 and TRBJ2-1; 11 bases agree with TRBD2. V was clipped by 1 base and J by 10 bases; unmatched bases: 9. The germline gives CDR1 MGHRA, CDR2 YSYEKL. This CDR3 is built from 16 residues. The CDR3 region is CASSQVPGTSGGEQFF. In nucleotides, the CDR3 is TGCGCCAGCAGCCAAGTCCCTGGAACTAGCGGGGGAGAGCAGTTCTTC.

The gene calls are TRBV28 and TRBJ2-1; 8 positions agree with TRBD2. CDR1 and CDR2 from the germline V gene are MDHEN and SYDVKM. The J segment lost 3 bases and the V segment lost 6 bases, leaving 7 bases of the junction unmatched. The CDR3 runs 15 residues. CDR3 in DNA: TGTGCCAGCAGCTCCCGAGCGGGGGTCTACAATGAGCAGTTCTTC. This encodes CASSSRAGVYNEQFF.

This clonotype showed up just once. V gene TRBV6-2 or TRBV6-3 combines with J gene TRBJ2-7; 10 bases match TRBD1. The CDR3 extends over 16 amino acids. Unmatched junction bases numbered 11, after V lost 4 bases and J lost 5 bases. Germline lookup yields CDR1 MNHEY and CDR2 SVGEGT. In DNA form, the CDR3 reads TGTGCCAGCAGTTCACGGACAGGGGGAGAGGTGAACGAGCAGTACTTC. It is translated as CASSSRTGGEVNEQYF.